This note documents a single T cell receptor beta chain sequence. As handled by the study authors: Reference gene primer amplification yielded estimated nucleated cell counts. The repertoire was sequenced with immunoSEQ multiplex PCR; TCRdb's copy has only in-frame clones and lacks some. Clone size and V and J calls were adopted from that table, with D and trimming inferred from the DNA. The sample lists approximately 240,000 clones; approximately 90% were seen once. This specimen comes from a study of blood T cell repertoires in COVID-19. Study overall: From T cells, B-cell-depleted T cells, or PBMCs came the material, which was cDNA or gDNA.

Germline CDR1 reads MGHDK; CDR2 reads SYGVNS. The CDR3 totals 13 residues. Trimming shortened V by 3 bases and J by 5 bases, and 11 bases separated the two germline ends. Sequencing was carried out using peripheral blood. This chain links TRBV25-1 with TRBJ2-7, with D possibly matching TRBD2 (6 bases). The sequence was obtained from a woman aged 18-29 years who had recovered from COVID-19. The CDR3 nucleotides are TGTGCCAGCAGTGACGGAGGGTGGCACGAGCAGTACTTC. Translating it yields CASSDGGWHEQYF.